This passage covers 29 T cell receptor beta chains from one sample sequenced in a study of blood T cell repertoires in COVID-19. The method was immunoSEQ multiplex PCR; TCRdb's version includes in-frame clones alone and lacks a portion of them. Among fewer than 250,000 clones, 80% to 90% were seen once, and the ten largest hold around 4.7%. The sequencing sample was made of peripheral blood. Source of these receptors: a woman aged 65 to 85 with acute or convalescent COVID-19.

V and J are TRBV19 and TRBJ1-2; a possible D gene is TRBD1 (6 bases). The V gene's germline CDR1 is LNHDA and CDR2 SQIVND (reference sequence). This CDR3 has 14 residues. Trimming left V 7 bases short and J 2 bases short, with 14 bases between. The CDR3 nucleotides are TGTGCCAGTACTCTACAGGGTGCGAACTATGGCTACACCTTC. Translating gives CASTLQGANYGYTF.

The rearrangement links TRBV7-9 to TRBJ1-2; 8 bases match TRBD1. The CDR3 spans 16 residues. Losses at the gene ends were 0 bases for V and 7 bases for J; bases not matched to a gene: 10. The germline V gene has CDR1 SEHNR and CDR2 FQNEAQ (reference sequence). CDR3 in amino acids: CASSLAPSQGAGGYTF. CDR3 nucleotide sequence: TGTGCCAGCAGCTTAGCGCCGTCGCAGGGGGCGGGTGGCTACACCTTC.

This clone appeared once. This chain uses TRBV7-9 with TRBJ1-5, with D possibly TRBD1 on 6 matching bases. The CDR3 contains 15 residues. From germline, CDR1 is SEHNR and CDR2 FQNEAQ (reference sequence). Trimming removed 5 bases from V and 5 bases from J, with 16 bases in between. As DNA, the CDR3 is TGTGCCAGCAGCCCGGGGGGGCGGACTGATCAGCCCCAGCATTTT. The encoded protein is CASSPGGRTDQPQHF.

The chain uses TRBV6-2 or TRBV6-3 and TRBJ2-3, with 11 bases identical to TRBD2. The CDR3 contains 15 residues. Trimming removed 5 bases from V and 6 bases from J; junction bases left unmatched: 7. Germline CDR1 MNHEY, CDR2 SVGEGT. CDR3 DNA: TGTGCCAGCAGTGAGACTAGCGGGGAGATTGATACGCAGTATTTT. Translation: CASSETSGEIDTQYF.

This clone was seen a few times. The V call is TRBV19, the J call TRBJ1-6, with D unclear. The V end lost 4 bases, the J end lost 11 bases, and 12 bases lay between the germline ends. This CDR3 comprises 13 residues. The germline V gene has CDR1 LNHDA and CDR2 SQIVND (reference sequence). CDR3 DNA sequence: TGTGCCAGTAGTAATGAGGGAAGAGCACCCCTCCACTTT. This encodes CASSNEGRAPLHF.

This clone was seen a few times. CDR3 sequence (DNA): TGTGCCAGCAGCTTGGGCCTACCTAACACCGGGGAGCTGTTTTTT. It codes for CASSLGLPNTGELFF. The J gene is TRBJ2-2, the V gene TRBV5-4; D ambiguous. The CDR3 is 15 amino acids. Trimming pared 0 bases from V and 2 bases from J, leaving 8 bases between. The germline CDR1 and CDR2 sequences are SGHNT and YYREEE (reference sequence).

The chain carries TRBV10-3 and TRBJ2-6, with D maybe TRBD1 (5 bases). CDR3 size: 16 residues. Germline CDR1 reads ENHRY; CDR2 reads SYGVKD. Trimming took off 1 base at V and 1 base at J, with 8 bases between the two ends. The CDR3 loop is CAISELGESGANVLTF. Written as DNA, the CDR3 is TGTGCCATCAGTGAGTTAGGGGAATCTGGGGCCAACGTCCTGACTTTC.

The genes are TRBV6-5 and TRBJ1-2, with TRBD1 matching over 10 bases. After removal of 4 bases from V and 3 bases from J, the junction contained 5 bases not matched to a gene. The CDR3 is 15 amino acids. The germline V gene has CDR1 MNHEY and CDR2 SVGAGI. CDR3 in amino acids: CASSLTGTGDYGYTF. In nucleotides, the CDR3 is TGTGCCAGCAGTTTGACCGGGACAGGGGACTATGGCTACACCTTC.

The chain has TRBV7-9 and TRBJ1-3, with D possibly being TRBD1 (6 bases). Trimming stripped 2 bases from V and 3 bases from J, with 11 bases between. In germline, CDR1 is SEHNR, CDR2 FQNEAQ (reference sequence). The CDR3 is 15 residues long. The CDR3 DNA sequence: TGTGCCAGCAGCTTATCGGGACACCTTGGAAACACCATATATTTT. Its translation: CASSLSGHLGNTIYF.

The chain has TRBV24-1 and TRBJ2-1; TRBD1 might be the D (6 bases). Germline V gene lookup returns CDR1 KGHDR and CDR2 SFDVKD. The CDR3 spans 15 residues. V dropped 2 bases and J dropped 6 bases, with 13 bases sitting between them. The CDR3 DNA reads TGTGCCACCAGTGATTCATCGACAGGTACCAATGAGCAGTTCTTC. Its protein is CATSDSSTGTNEQFF.

The chain combines TRBV20-1 with TRBJ1-1; D gene uncertain. This CDR3 contains 11 residues. Germline V gene lookup returns CDR1 DFQATT and CDR2 SNEGSKA (reference sequence). V lost 2 bases to trimming and J lost 2 bases, with 3 bases between them. For the CDR3, the DNA is TGCAGTGCTAGACTCAACACTGAAGCTTTCTTT. This codes for CSARLNTEAFF.

The rearrangement joins TRBV6-5 to TRBJ1-1; D possibly corresponds to TRBD1 (6 bases). The CDR3 runs to 14 residues. V lost 3 bases to trimming and J lost 1 base, with 9 bases between them. Germline lookup yields CDR1 MNHEY and CDR2 SVGAGI. The CDR3 sequence: CASSYQQGNTEAFF. Written as DNA, the CDR3 is TGTGCCAGCAGTTATCAACAGGGGAACACTGAAGCTTTCTTT.

The rearrangement links TRBV6-2 or TRBV6-3 to TRBJ2-2; the match to TRBD1 covers 8 bases. Germline trimming cut 5 bases from V and 5 bases from J; bases unmatched to any gene: 4. The CDR3 runs 14 residues. Per germline, CDR1 MNHEY and CDR2 SVGEGT. CDR3 amino acids: CASSEGQETGELFF. CDR3 DNA sequence: TGTGCCAGCAGTGAGGGACAGGAAACCGGGGAGCTGTTTTTT.

This sequence joins TRBV11-3 and TRBJ2-3, with D maybe TRBD1 (5 bases). Trimming removed 4 bases from V and 0 bases from J, with 11 bases in between. CDR3 length: 15 residues. CDR1 is SGHNT and CDR2 is YENEEA in the germline V gene. CDR3 residues: CASSSGQTSTDTQYF. Here the CDR3 DNA reads TGTGCCAGCAGCTCAGGGCAAACTAGCACAGATACGCAGTATTTT.

V and J are TRBV4-3 and TRBJ1-2, with D possibly TRBD1 on 5 matching bases. Trimming took off 3 bases at V and 1 base at J, with 9 bases between the two ends. Germline CDR1 reads LGHNA; CDR2 reads YSLEER. There are 14 residues in the CDR3. This chain's CDR3 is CASSQTVNNYGYTF. Written as DNA, the CDR3 is TGCGCCAGCAGCCAGACAGTGAATAACTATGGCTACACCTTC.

The rearrangement uses TRBV9 and TRBJ2-1; 8 positions match TRBD2. The junction had 24 bases not matched to a gene; V was cut back by 10 bases and J by 6 bases. The CDR3 covers 18 residues. The germline V gene has CDR1 SGDLS and CDR2 YYNGEE. The CDR3 is CARRVAHGGGHSSNEQFF. The CDR3 DNA reads TGTGCCCGCCGCGTAGCTCACGGGGGGGGGCACAGTAGCAATGAGCAGTTCTTC.

The V call is TRBV6-2 or TRBV6-3, the J call TRBJ2-7, with TRBD1 matching 12 bases. CDR1 is MNHEY and CDR2 is SVGEGT in the germline V gene. V was clipped by 4 bases and J by 9 bases; unmatched bases: 13. The CDR3 covers 16 residues. CDR3 protein: CASSSPGQGALSVQYF. The CDR3 coding sequence is TGTGCCAGCAGTTCCCCGGGACAGGGGGCACTGTCAGTGCAGTACTTC.

For this clone: The same CDR3 is also encoded by other DNA sequences in this sample. The CDR3 sequence is CASSGQVNTEAFF. The DNA for the CDR3 is TGTGCCAGTAGCGGACAGGTCAACACTGAAGCTTTCTTT. The gene calls are TRBV19 and TRBJ1-1; 7 nucleotides match TRBD1. J gave up 2 bases and V 6 bases, and 3 bases lay outside the gene matches. Germline lookup yields CDR1 LNHDA and CDR2 SQIVND (reference sequence). The CDR3 spans 13 residues.

V usage is TRBV12-3 or TRBV12-4 and J usage is TRBJ1-6; D uncertain. The germline V and J ends were trimmed by 5 bases and 7 bases, with 9 bases remaining between them. The CDR3 contains 13 residues. The CDR3 protein is CASSLPPNSPLHF. The CDR3 coding sequence is TGTGCCAGCAGTCTCCCCCCCAATTCACCCCTCCACTTT.

This chain joins TRBV5-1 and TRBJ2-3; TRBD1 matches 7 bases. The V gene's germline CDR1 is SGHRS and CDR2 YFSETQ. The CDR3 loop spans 14 amino acids. The J segment lost 4 bases and the V segment lost 4 bases, leaving 6 bases of the junction unmatched. CDR3 region: CASSKGAGADTQYF. The CDR3 bases are TGCGCCAGCAGCAAGGGGGCCGGGGCAGATACGCAGTATTTT.

The chain employs TRBV11-2 and TRBJ2-1; TRBD2 matches 8 bases. This CDR3 comprises 15 residues. V was clipped by 1 base and J by 4 bases; unmatched bases: 3. The germline gives CDR1 SGHAT, CDR2 FQNNGV. The CDR3 coding sequence is TGTGCCAGCAGCTTAGCGGGGGGGAGGTACAATGAGCAGTTCTTC. Encoded protein: CASSLAGGRYNEQFF.

This chain links TRBV10-3 with TRBJ2-3, with TRBD1 matching 9 bases. CDR1 and CDR2 from the germline V gene are ENHRY and SYGVKD. The CDR3 sequence is 18 residues long. The ends lost 1 base at V and 3 bases at J; junction bases unmatched: 11. This CDR3 is CAISEFRGQGKLTDTQYF. DNA of the CDR3: TGTGCCATCAGTGAGTTTCGGGGACAGGGAAAGTTGACAGATACGCAGTATTTT.

The chain joins TRBV7-8 to TRBJ2-7, with TRBD2 matching over 12 bases. Germline values: CDR1 SGHVS, CDR2 FQNEAQ. Trimming removed 4 bases from V and 3 bases from J; junction bases left unmatched: 7. The CDR3 sequence is 16 residues long. CDR3 DNA: TGTGCCAGCAGCTCTCGACTAGCGGGGGATCTCTACGAGCAGTACTTC. It is translated as CASSSRLAGDLYEQYF.

The table lists this clone with a count of one. The J gene is TRBJ2-2, the V gene TRBV5-1, with D perhaps TRBD1 (5 bases). Deletions cut 2 bases from V and 2 bases from J, with 7 bases between. Germline V gene sequence: CDR1 SGHRS, CDR2 YFSETQ. The CDR3 contains 14 residues. CDR3 sequence: CASSLQDNTGELFF. The CDR3 region has the DNA TGCGCCAGCAGCTTACAGGATAACACCGGGGAGCTGTTTTTT.

The chain carries TRBV6-5 and TRBJ1-1; D is unclear. CDR1 is MNHEY, CDR2 SVGAGI, per germline. V was pared by 8 bases and J by 0 bases, with 10 bases between. The CDR3 consists of 13 residues. Here the CDR3 DNA reads TGTGCCAGCCTACGATCCCTGAACACTGAAGCTTTCTTT. Protein sequence: CASLRSLNTEAFF.

This rearrangement joins TRBV10-3 to TRBJ1-1; 8 bases match TRBD1. J lost 4 bases, V lost 11 bases, and 6 bases had no gene match. Germline assignment: CDR1 ENHRY and CDR2 SYGVKD. This CDR3 is built from 12 residues. Here the CDR3 DNA reads TGTGCCTCCCAAACAGGGGGCACTGAAGCTTTCTTT. It is translated as CASQTGGTEAFF.

This chain joins TRBV11-2 and TRBJ2-2; 12 nucleotides agree with TRBD2. This CDR3 is built from 15 residues. Germline-derived CDR1 and CDR2 are SGHAT and FQNNGV. J gave up 9 bases and V 5 bases, and 7 bases lay outside the gene matches. The CDR3 DNA is TGTGCCAGCAGCGGGGCTAGCGGGGGGGTAAGGGAGCTGTTTTTT. Residues: CASSGASGGVRELFF.

This chain joins TRBV15 and TRBJ2-7; D is perhaps TRBD2 (5 bases). Germline V gene data show CDR1 as LNHNV and CDR2 as YYDKDF (reference sequence). The CDR3 is made up of 13 amino acids. Deletions cut 0 bases from V and 4 bases from J, with 7 bases between. CDR3: CATSRDEGYEQYF. The DNA for the CDR3 is TGTGCCACCAGCAGAGATGAGGGTTACGAGCAGTACTTC. Supplemented by reference TRBV15 and TRBJ2-7, the full variable domain reads DAMVIQNPRYQVTQFGKPVTLSCSQTLNHNVMYWYQQKSSQAPKLLFHYYDKDFNNEADTPDNFQSRRPNTSFCFLDIRSPGLGDTAMYLCATSRDEGYEQYFGPGTRLTVT.

This chain connects TRBV10-3 to TRBJ1-1, with 8 bases aligning to TRBD1. J was trimmed by 4 bases and V by 6 bases; bases with no gene match: 7. In germline, CDR1 is ENHRY, CDR2 SYGVKD. CDR3 length equals 14 residues. CDR3 DNA: TGTGCCATCAGGACAGGGGATTTGGGCACTGAAGCTTTCTTT. Protein sequence: CAIRTGDLGTEAFF.